Below are 7 T cell receptor beta chains sequenced from a single sample in a study of OX40 agonist ivuxolimab in advanced cancers. Method: immunoSEQ multiplex PCR; TCRdb's copy keeps in-frame clones and lacks some. The table lists tens of thousands of clones, 87% of them singletons, with less than 35% in the top ten. Sequenced material: CD4+ or CD8+ T cells sorted from blood, taken in a trial of the OX40 agonist ivuxolimab. The source is an adult with an advanced solid tumor such as melanoma, head and neck, liver or kidney cancer.

The count of this clone is one. V and J are TRBV2 and TRBJ2-3; D tentatively reads TRBD1 or TRBD2 (6 bases each). V lost 7 bases to trimming and J lost 2 bases, with 13 bases between them. Germline V lookup: CDR1 SNHLY, CDR2 FYNNEI. This CDR3 has 14 residues. The CDR3 protein is CASKSGGYTDTQYF. In DNA, the CDR3 is TGTGCCAGCAAATCCGGGGGCTACACAGATACGCAGTATTTT.

The rearrangement joins TRBV10-2 to TRBJ1-5; TRBD1 aligns across 7 bases. CDR3 length: 16 amino acids. In germline, CDR1 is WSHSY, CDR2 SAAADI. Trimming cost V 6 bases and J 3 bases; bases outside gene matches: 11. CDR3 sequence: CASSDRESYFNQPQHF. CDR3 DNA sequence: TGCGCCAGCAGCGACAGGGAAAGCTACTTCAATCAGCCCCAGCATTTT.

This clone is a singleton in its sample. The chain couples TRBV11-2 to TRBJ2-1; 9 bases line up with TRBD1. The CDR3 extends over 15 amino acids. Germline CDR1 reads SGHAT; CDR2 reads FQNNGV. The J segment lost 8 bases and the V segment lost 5 bases, leaving 10 bases of the junction unmatched. The chain's CDR3 is CASSRTGGVGDEQFF. DNA of the CDR3: TGTGCCAGCAGCCGAACAGGGGGCGTCGGCGATGAGCAGTTCTTC.

V gene TRBV7-6 combines with J gene TRBJ2-3, with 9 positions matching TRBD2. Germline loops: CDR1 SGHVS, CDR2 FNYEAQ. This CDR3 is 15 amino acids long. V dropped 1 base and J dropped 2; count of bases not matched to a gene: 1. The chain's CDR3 is CASSLVAGATDTQYF. The DNA for the CDR3 is TGTGCCAGCAGCTTAGTAGCGGGGGCCACAGATACGCAGTATTTT.

This rearrangement joins TRBV28 to TRBJ1-2; possibly TRBD1 for D (5 bases). The length of the CDR3 is 14 residues. Trimming shortened V by 5 bases and J by 2 bases, and 12 bases separated the two germline ends. Germline CDR1 reads MDHEN; CDR2 reads SYDVKM. The CDR3 sequence: CASSGASGNYGYTF. The CDR3 region has the DNA TGTGCCAGCAGTGGGGCGTCGGGGAACTATGGCTACACCTTC.

The chain is built from TRBV5-1 and TRBJ2-7, with TRBD1 identical over 8 bases. CDR3 length: 14 amino acids. Germline values: CDR1 SGHRS, CDR2 YFSETQ. V lost 1 base, J lost 4 bases, and 4 bases stayed unmatched. CDR3 DNA sequence: TGCGCCAGCAGCTTGCCAGGGGGCGGGTACGAGCAGTACTTC. Its protein product is CASSLPGGGYEQYF.

The chain joins TRBV7-8 to TRBJ1-3, with TRBD1 matching over 7 bases. The CDR3 has 15 residues. The trim removed 5 bases at V and 3 bases at J, leaving 7 bases unmatched. Germline V lookup: CDR1 SGHVS, CDR2 FQNEAQ. Written as DNA, the CDR3 is TGTGCCAGCAGCCTCGACAGGGCAGGTGGAAACACCATATATTTT. Amino acid sequence: CASSLDRAGGNTIYF.